The entry that follows covers one TCR beta chain sequence. What this receptor recognizes is not known. No base qualities exist here, and no much larger clone lies one base off it. The sample comes from a study of tumor and adjacent non-tumor tissue in lung cancer listed by TCRdb under 2018. In the study overall: Of the cohort, over 9 patients had adenocarcinoma, 2 had squamous cell carcinoma and 1 had small cell lung cancer. Some 31 paired specimens, one tumor and one normal lung sample per patient, were profiled by TCRbeta CDR3 sequencing. A total of roughly 130 million productive TCRbeta reads were generated by sequencing, corresponding to an average of about 4.2 million reads per sample. The study compared bulk TCRbeta repertoires between lung tumor tissue and matched distant non-tumor lung tissue from about 14 lung cancer patients. The 15 or so patients were aged roughly 31 to 80 years, included about ten men and 5 women, and had TNM stage I to III disease. Broader findings and caveats from the paper: Significantly higher TCR diversity (inverse Simpson) was observed in tumor tissue than in normal lung tissue (approximately 430 vs 150, P = 0.0075, Mann-Whitney U test). Peripheral blood was not sequenced, so blood TCRbeta repertoires were not examined in the lung cancer patients of the study. With only roughly 16 patients in the cohort, the authors noted that larger samples and more detailed clinical data are needed. The methods do not name the sequencing platform or mention unique molecular identifiers. Younger patients had significantly higher TCR diversity, and higher tumor TCR diversity was associated with shorter overall and disease-free survival. A significantly larger cumulative share of the repertoire was made up by the top 100 clones in normal lung than in tumor tissue.

RNA was extracted from bulk unsorted tissue and checked for quality with a NanoDrop ND-1000 and an Agilent 2100. Donors were newly diagnosed lung cancer patients admitted for thoracic surgery in China between August and November 2014, without prior chemotherapy. Anyone who had undergone radiotherapy or chemotherapy before, or who had another cancer at the same time, was left out of the study. Pieces of surgical tissue measuring about 1-2.1 cm3 were kept in RNAlater solution and held at -80 degrees C until needed. The CDR3 numbers 13 residues from cysteine through phenylalanine. CDR3 DNA is the only sequence kept; it has 39 bases, read in frame from the first base. The germline V gene yields MNHEY for CDR1 and SVGEGT for CDR2. V is cut back by 10 bases and J by 6 bases, with 9 bases in the junction unmatched. The library was built by means of multiplex PCR. The sample was run on an Illumina HiSeq 2500. TCRbeta libraries were constructed through three rounds of nested PCR with primers (Table S4) according to protocols adapted from ARM-PCR. Before sequencing, PCR products of 200-500 bp were excised from the gel and purified with the QIAquick gel extraction kit. As for the original processing: Reads were cleaned using Trimmomatic, were merged into complete CDR3 sequences using FLASH, and were assigned to V(D)J germline segments using MiTCR. VDJtools was used to compute clonal diversity as the inverse Simpson's index. In-frame sequences without a premature stop codon were defined as productive reads. TCRdb redid the processing of the public reads, applying fastp at Q25 and MiXCR, and retained in-frame beta chains. Duplicate CDR3 protein sequences are folded into a single record with the most common DNA and genes. Clone size and V and J calls follow TCRdb, not the original study. The sample profile shows roughly 120,000 distinct CDR3 sequences; 75% to 90% of them were found once. Jointly, the top ten make up approximately 24% of the sample.

The sequenced sample was lung tumor tissue. The receptor chain draws on TRBV6-2 or TRBV6-3 and TRBJ1-1; 9 bases in the junction line up with TRBD1. The receptor's source is a man between 65 and 85 years old with non-small cell lung cancer. The nucleotide sequence is TGTGCCATCACCTACAGGGGGCGAGCTGAAGCTTTCTTT. This is translated as CAITYRGRAEAFF.